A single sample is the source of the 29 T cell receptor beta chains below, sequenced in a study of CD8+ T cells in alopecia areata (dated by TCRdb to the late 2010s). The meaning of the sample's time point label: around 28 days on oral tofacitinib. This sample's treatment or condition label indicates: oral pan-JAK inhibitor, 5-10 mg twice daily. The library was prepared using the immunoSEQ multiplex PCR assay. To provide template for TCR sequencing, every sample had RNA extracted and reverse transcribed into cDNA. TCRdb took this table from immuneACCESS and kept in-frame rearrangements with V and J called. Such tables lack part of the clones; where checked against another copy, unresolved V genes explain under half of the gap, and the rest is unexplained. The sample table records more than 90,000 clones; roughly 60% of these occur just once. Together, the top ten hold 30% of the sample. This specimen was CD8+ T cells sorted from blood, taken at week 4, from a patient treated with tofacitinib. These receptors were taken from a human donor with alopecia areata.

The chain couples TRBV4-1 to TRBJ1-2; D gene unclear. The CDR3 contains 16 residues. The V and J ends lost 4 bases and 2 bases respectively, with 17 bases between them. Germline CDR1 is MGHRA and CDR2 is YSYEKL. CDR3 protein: CASSLPSPLANYGYTF. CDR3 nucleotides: TGCGCCAGCAGCCTCCCCTCTCCGCTTGCAAACTATGGCTACACCTTC.

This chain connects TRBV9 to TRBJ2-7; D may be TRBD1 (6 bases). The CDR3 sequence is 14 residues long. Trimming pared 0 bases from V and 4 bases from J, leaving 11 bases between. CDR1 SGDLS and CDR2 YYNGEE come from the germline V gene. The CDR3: CASSVALDSYEQYF. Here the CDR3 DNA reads TGTGCCAGCAGCGTAGCCCTGGACAGTTACGAGCAGTACTTC.

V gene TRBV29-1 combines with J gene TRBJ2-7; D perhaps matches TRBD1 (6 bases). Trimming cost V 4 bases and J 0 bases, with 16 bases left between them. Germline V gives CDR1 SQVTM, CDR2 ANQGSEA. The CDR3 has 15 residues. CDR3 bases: TGCAGCGTTGTATTCCCAGGGGTGGCCTCCTACGAGCAGTACTTC. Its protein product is CSVVFPGVASYEQYF.

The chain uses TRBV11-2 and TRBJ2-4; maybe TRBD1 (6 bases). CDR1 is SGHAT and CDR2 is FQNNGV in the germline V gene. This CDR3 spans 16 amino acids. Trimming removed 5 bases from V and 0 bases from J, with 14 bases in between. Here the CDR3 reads CASSATGFVAKNIQYF. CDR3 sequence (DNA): TGTGCCAGCAGCGCTACAGGGTTTGTAGCCAAAAACATTCAGTACTTC. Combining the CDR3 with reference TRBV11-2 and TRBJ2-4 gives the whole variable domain EAGVAQSPRYKIIEKRQSVAFWCNPISGHATLYWYQQILGQGPKLLIQFQNNGVVDDSQLPKDRFSAERLKGVDSTLKIQPAKLEDSAVYLCASSATGFVAKNIQYFGAGTRLSVL.

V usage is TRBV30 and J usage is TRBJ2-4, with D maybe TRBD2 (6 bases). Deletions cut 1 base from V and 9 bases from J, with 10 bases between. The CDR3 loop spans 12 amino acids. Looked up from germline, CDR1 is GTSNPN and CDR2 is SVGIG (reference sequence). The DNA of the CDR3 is TGTGCCTGGAGTGAGGCCGGGGGCATTCAGTACTTC. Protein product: CAWSEAGGIQYF.

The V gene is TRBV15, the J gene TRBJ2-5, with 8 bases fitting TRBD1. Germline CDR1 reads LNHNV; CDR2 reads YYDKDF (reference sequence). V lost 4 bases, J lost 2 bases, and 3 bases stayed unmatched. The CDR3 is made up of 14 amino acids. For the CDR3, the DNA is TGTGCCACCAGCACCTGGGACAGGCAAGAGACCCAGTACTTC. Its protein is CATSTWDRQETQYF.

CDR3 nucleotide sequence: TGCAGCGTTGAGGTTAGAACAGGGACCTACGAGCAGTACTTC. It is translated as CSVEVRTGTYEQYF. The chain joins TRBV29-1 to TRBJ2-7, with D tentatively TRBD1 (6 bases). Germline CDR1 SQVTM, CDR2 ANQGSEA. This CDR3 spans 14 amino acids. With 3 bases removed from V and 2 bases from J, the gap between germline ends came to 14 bases.

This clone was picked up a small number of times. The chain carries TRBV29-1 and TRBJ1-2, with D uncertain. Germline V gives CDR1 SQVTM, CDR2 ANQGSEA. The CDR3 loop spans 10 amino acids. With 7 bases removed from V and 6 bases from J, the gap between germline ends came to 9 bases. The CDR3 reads CSERGDGYTF. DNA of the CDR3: TGCAGCGAAAGAGGAGATGGCTACACCTTC.

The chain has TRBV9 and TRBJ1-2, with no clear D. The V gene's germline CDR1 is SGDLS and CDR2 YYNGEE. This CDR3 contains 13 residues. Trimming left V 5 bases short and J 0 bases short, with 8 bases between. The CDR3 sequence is CASSLRANYGYTF. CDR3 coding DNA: TGTGCCAGCAGTTTGAGAGCTAACTATGGCTACACCTTC.

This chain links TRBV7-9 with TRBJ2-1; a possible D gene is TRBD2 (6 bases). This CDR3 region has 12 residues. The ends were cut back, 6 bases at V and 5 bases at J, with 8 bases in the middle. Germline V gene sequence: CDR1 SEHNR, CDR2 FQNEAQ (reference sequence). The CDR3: CASSPSDNEQFF. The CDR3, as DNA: TGTGCCAGCAGTCCTAGCGACAATGAGCAGTTCTTC.

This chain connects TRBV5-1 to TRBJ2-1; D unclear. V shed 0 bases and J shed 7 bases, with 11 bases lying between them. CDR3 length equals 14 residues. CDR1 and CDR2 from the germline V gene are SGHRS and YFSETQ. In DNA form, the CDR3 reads TGCGCCAGCAGCTTGGTTGCGGTCCAAAATGAGCAGTTCTTC. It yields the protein CASSLVAVQNEQFF.

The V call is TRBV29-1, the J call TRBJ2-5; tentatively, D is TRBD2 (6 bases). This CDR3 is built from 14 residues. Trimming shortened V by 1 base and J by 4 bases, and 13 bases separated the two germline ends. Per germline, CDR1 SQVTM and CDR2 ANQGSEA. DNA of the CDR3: TGCAGCGTTGAAGTGGCCGGGGGAGGAGAGACCCAGTACTTC. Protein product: CSVEVAGGGETQYF.

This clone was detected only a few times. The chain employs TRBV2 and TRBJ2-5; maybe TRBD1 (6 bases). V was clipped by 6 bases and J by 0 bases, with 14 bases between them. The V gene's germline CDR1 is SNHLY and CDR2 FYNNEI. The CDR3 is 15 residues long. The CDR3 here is CASSWTDTNQETQYF. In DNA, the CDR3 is TGTGCCAGCAGCTGGACAGACACTAACCAAGAGACCCAGTACTTC.

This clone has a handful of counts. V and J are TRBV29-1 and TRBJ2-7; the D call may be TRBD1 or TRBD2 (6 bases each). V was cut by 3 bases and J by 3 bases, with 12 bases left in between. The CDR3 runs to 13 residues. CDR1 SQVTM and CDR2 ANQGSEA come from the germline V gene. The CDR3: CSVDPGGGYEQYF. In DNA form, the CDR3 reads TGCAGCGTTGACCCCGGGGGCGGCTACGAGCAGTACTTC.

CDR3 region: CATSRGSYEQYF. The CDR3 DNA reads as TGTGCCACCAGCCGGGGTTCCTACGAGCAGTACTTC. The V and J genes are TRBV28 and TRBJ2-7, with D possibly being TRBD2 (5 bases). CDR3 length: 12 amino acids. Germline V gene data show CDR1 as MDHEN and CDR2 as SYDVKM. Trimming left V 10 bases short and J 1 base short, with 11 bases between.

The CDR3 here is CAISDQARSGTDTDTQYF. CDR3 sequence (DNA): TGTGCCATCAGTGACCAGGCCCGATCGGGGACAGACACAGATACGCAGTATTTT. The gene calls are TRBV10-3 and TRBJ2-3; 7 nucleotides match TRBD1. The junction had 14 bases not matched to a gene; V was cut back by 3 bases and J by 2 bases. The length of the CDR3 is 18 residues. The germline gives CDR1 ENHRY, CDR2 SYGVKD.

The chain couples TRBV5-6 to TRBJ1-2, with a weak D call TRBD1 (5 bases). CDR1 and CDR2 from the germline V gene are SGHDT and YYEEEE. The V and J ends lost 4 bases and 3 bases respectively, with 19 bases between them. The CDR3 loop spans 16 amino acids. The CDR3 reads CASSRHSGYDYYGYTF. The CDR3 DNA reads TGTGCCAGCAGCCGGCATTCAGGGTATGACTACTATGGCTACACCTTC.

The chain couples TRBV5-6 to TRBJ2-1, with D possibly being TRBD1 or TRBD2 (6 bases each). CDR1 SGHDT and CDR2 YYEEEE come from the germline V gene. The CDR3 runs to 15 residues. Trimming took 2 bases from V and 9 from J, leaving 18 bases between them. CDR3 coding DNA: TGTGCCAGCAGCTTTGGACAGCTGAGGGGGGCTGAGCAGTTCTTC. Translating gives CASSFGQLRGAEQFF.

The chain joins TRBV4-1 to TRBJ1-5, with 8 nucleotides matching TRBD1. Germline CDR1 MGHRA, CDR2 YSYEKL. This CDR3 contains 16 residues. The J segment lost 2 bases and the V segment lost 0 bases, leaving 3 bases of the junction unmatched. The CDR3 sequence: CASSQETGEGNQPQHF. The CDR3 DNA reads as TGCGCCAGCAGCCAAGAGACAGGGGAGGGCAATCAGCCCCAGCATTTT.

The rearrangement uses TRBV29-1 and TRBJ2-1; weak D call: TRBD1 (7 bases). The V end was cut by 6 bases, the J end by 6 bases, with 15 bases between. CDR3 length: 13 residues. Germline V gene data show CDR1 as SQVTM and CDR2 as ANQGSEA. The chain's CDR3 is CSVAAGQLNEQFF. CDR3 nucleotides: TGCAGCGTGGCGGCGGGACAGCTCAATGAGCAGTTCTTC.

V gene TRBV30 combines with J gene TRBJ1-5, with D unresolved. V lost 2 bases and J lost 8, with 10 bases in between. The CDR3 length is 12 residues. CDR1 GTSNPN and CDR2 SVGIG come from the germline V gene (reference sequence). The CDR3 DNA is TGTGCCTGGAGTTTCCGCGGGGAGCCCCAGCATTTT. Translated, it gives CAWSFRGEPQHF.

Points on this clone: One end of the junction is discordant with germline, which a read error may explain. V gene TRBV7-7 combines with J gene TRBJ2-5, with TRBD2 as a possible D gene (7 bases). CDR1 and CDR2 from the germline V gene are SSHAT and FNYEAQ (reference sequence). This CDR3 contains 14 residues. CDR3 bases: TGTGCTAGCAGCTTAGGGGGGGGACACGAGACCCAGTACTTC. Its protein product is CASSLGGGHETQYF.

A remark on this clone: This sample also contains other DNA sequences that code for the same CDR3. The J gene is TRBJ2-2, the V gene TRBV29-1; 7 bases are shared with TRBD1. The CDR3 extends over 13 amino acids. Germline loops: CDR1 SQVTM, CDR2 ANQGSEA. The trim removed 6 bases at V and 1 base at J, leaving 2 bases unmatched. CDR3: CSVRTGNTGELFF. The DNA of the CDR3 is TGCAGCGTCCGGACAGGGAACACCGGGGAGCTGTTTTTT.

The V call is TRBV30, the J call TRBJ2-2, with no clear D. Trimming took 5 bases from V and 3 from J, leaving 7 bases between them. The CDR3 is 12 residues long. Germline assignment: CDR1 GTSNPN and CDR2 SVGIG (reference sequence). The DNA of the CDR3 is TGTGCCTGGGATGGGGACACCGGGGAGCTGTTTTTT. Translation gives CAWDGDTGELFF.

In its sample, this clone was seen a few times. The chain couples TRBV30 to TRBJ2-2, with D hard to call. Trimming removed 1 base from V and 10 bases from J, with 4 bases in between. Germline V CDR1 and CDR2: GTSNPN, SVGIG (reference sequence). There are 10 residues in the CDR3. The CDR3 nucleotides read TGTGCCTGGAGTGGGGTGGAGCTGTTTTTT. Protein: CAWSGVELFF.

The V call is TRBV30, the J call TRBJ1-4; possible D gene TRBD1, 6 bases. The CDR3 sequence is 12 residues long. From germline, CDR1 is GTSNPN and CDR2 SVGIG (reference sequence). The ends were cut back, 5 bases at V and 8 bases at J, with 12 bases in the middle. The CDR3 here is CAWQGLGEKLFF. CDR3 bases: TGTGCCTGGCAGGGGTTGGGGGAAAAACTGTTTTTT.

The CDR3 DNA reads as TGTGCCTGCATGTCGGGACCTATGAACACTGAAGCTTTCTTT. Protein: CACMSGPMNTEAFF. The genes are TRBV30 and TRBJ1-1, with D possibly matching TRBD1 (5 bases). Germline assignment: CDR1 GTSNPN and CDR2 SVGIG (reference sequence). The CDR3 is 14 residues long. Trimming left V 6 bases short and J 0 bases short, with 14 bases between. Drawing the rest from reference TRBV30 and TRBJ1-1, the complete variable domain is SQTIHQWPATLVQPVGSPLSLECTVEGTSNPNLYWYRQAAGRGLQLLFYSVGIGQISSEVPQNLSASRPQDRQFILSSKKLLLSDSGFYLCACMSGPMNTEAFFGQGTRLTVV.

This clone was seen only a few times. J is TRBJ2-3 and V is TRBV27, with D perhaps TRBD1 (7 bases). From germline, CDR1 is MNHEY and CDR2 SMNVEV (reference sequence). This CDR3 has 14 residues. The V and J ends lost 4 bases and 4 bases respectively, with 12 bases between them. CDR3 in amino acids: CASSWRDSADTQYF. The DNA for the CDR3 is TGTGCCAGCAGTTGGCGGGACAGTGCAGATACGCAGTATTTT.

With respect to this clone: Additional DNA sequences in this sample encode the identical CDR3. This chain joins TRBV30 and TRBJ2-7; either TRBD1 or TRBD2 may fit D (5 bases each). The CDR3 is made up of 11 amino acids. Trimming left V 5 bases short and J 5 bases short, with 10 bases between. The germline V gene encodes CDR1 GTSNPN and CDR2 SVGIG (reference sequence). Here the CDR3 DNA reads TGTGCCTGGTCGATGGGGGACGAGCAGTACTTC. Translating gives CAWSMGDEQYF.